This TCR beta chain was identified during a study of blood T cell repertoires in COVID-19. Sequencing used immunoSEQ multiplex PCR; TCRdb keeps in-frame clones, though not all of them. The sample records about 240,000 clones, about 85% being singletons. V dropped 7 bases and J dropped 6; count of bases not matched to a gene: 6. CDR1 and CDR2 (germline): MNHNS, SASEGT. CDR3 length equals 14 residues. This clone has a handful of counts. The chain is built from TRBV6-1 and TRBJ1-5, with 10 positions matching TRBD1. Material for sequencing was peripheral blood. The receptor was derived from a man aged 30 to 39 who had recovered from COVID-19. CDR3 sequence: CASTGQGESQPQHF. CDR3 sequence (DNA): TGTGCCAGCACAGGACAGGGGGAAAGTCAGCCCCAGCATTTT.